These 18 T cell receptor beta chains were sequenced from one sample in a study of OX40 agonist ivuxolimab in advanced cancers. Clones were sequenced by immunoSEQ multiplex PCR, and TCRdb holds only the in-frame ones, with some missing. The sample consists of 60,000 or so clones, around four fifths of them appearing once. Sequenced here: CD4+ or CD8+ T cells sorted from blood, sampled in a trial of the OX40 agonist ivuxolimab. Receptors were obtained from an adult with an advanced solid tumor such as melanoma, head and neck, liver or kidney cancer.

V gene TRBV5-6 combines with J gene TRBJ2-5; 8 bases are a match to TRBD2. The CDR3 covers 17 residues. Looked up from germline, CDR1 is SGHDT and CDR2 is YYEEEE. With V trimmed by 0 bases and J by 4 bases, 11 bases remained unmatched. CDR3 coding DNA: TGTGCCAGCAGCTTGGTTATGGGACTAGTAGGAGGAGAGACCCAGTACTTC. Its translation: CASSLVMGLVGGETQYF.

The chain employs TRBV6-1 and TRBJ1-4, with 8 bases identical to TRBD1. Germline V CDR1 and CDR2: MNHNS, SASEGT. J gave up 8 bases and V 6 bases, and 8 bases lay outside the gene matches. The CDR3 runs to 14 residues. The CDR3 protein is CASRRTGGAEKLFF. In DNA, the CDR3 is TGTGCCAGCAGACGAACAGGGGGGGCGGAAAAACTGTTTTTT.

Only one count was recorded for this clone. The chain couples TRBV7-8 to TRBJ2-5; D remains ambiguous. The V and J ends lost 4 bases and 5 bases respectively, with 5 bases between them. Germline V gives CDR1 SGHVS, CDR2 FQNEAQ. The CDR3 is made up of 11 amino acids. CDR3 sequence reads: CASSSRETQYF. The CDR3 region has the DNA TGTGCCAGCAGCTCTCGGGAGACCCAGTACTTC. Supplemented by reference TRBV7-8 and TRBJ2-5, the full variable domain reads GAGVSQSPRYKVAKRGQDVALRCDPISGHVSLFWYQQALGQGPEFLTYFQNEAQLDKSGLPSDRFFAERPEGSVSTLKIQRTQQEDSAVYLCASSSRETQYFGPGTRLLVL.

This clone was seen only a few times. This sequence joins TRBV7-2 and TRBJ1-1; D is unresolved. Trimming removed 1 base at V and 4 bases at J, with 7 bases between. The CDR3 length is 13 residues. The germline V gene has CDR1 SGHTA and CDR2 FQGNSA. CDR3 residues: CASSLVRATEAFF. CDR3 in DNA: TGTGCCAGCAGCTTAGTCCGTGCCACTGAAGCTTTCTTT.

The chain combines TRBV19 with TRBJ1-5; TRBD1 matches 10 bases. V was clipped by 3 bases and J by 1 base; unmatched bases: 6. There are 17 residues in the CDR3. Germline CDR1 LNHDA, CDR2 SQIVND (reference sequence). CDR3 protein: CASSILGTGESNQPQHF. CDR3 nucleotides: TGTGCCAGTAGTATCCTAGGGACAGGGGAGAGCAATCAGCCCCAGCATTTT.

This chain joins TRBV6-1 and TRBJ1-6; D perhaps matches TRBD1 (5 bases). CDR1 and CDR2 from the germline V gene are MNHNS and SASEGT. Trimming removed 6 bases at V and 8 bases at J, with 14 bases between. The CDR3 length is 14 residues. Here the CDR3 reads CASRRPGLDSPLHF. DNA of the CDR3: TGTGCCAGCAGGAGACCGGGACTAGATTCACCCCTCCACTTT.

V and J are TRBV11-3 and TRBJ2-1; D is perhaps TRBD2 (5 bases). The CDR3 loop spans 13 amino acids. Germline V gene lookup returns CDR1 SGHNT and CDR2 YENEEA. Trimming left V 5 bases short and J 4 bases short, with 9 bases between. CDR3 in amino acids: CASSPRGYNEQFF. DNA of the CDR3: TGTGCCAGCAGCCCCCGGGGATACAATGAGCAGTTCTTC.

The chain joins TRBV25-1 to TRBJ2-2, with no clear D. The CDR3 runs to 15 residues. The V gene lost 0 bases and the J gene lost 6 bases, with 11 bases spanning the gap. Looked up from germline, CDR1 is MGHDK and CDR2 is SYGVNS. CDR3 residues: CASSEYKGLAGELFF. CDR3 sequence (DNA): TGTGCCAGCAGTGAATATAAAGGTCTCGCCGGGGAGCTGTTTTTT.

The chain has TRBV5-5 and TRBJ1-2; D call uncertain. This CDR3 is built from 12 residues. Per germline, CDR1 SGHKS and CDR2 YYEKEE (reference sequence). Trimming pared 0 bases from V and 2 bases from J, leaving 2 bases between. The chain's CDR3 is CASSLGNYGYTF. The CDR3 DNA is TGTGCCAGCAGCTTGGGCAACTATGGCTACACCTTC.

This chain uses TRBV11-2 with TRBJ1-4, with 8 bases aligning to TRBD1. The CDR3 length is 15 residues. Germline CDR1 is SGHAT and CDR2 is FQNNGV. V was clipped by 1 base and J by 5 bases; unmatched bases: 3. The CDR3 spells CASSLVRDRNEKLFF. The CDR3 DNA is TGTGCCAGCAGCTTAGTAAGGGACAGGAATGAAAAACTGTTTTTT. The complete variable domain, with remaining parts taken from reference TRBV11-2 and TRBJ1-4, reads EAGVAQSPRYKIIEKRQSVAFWCNPISGHATLYWYQQILGQGPKLLIQFQNNGVVDDSQLPKDRFSAERLKGVDSTLKIQPAKLEDSAVYLCASSLVRDRNEKLFFGSGTQLSVL.

V is TRBV6-6 and J is TRBJ2-1, with 10 bases that match TRBD2. The germline gives CDR1 MNHNY, CDR2 SVGAGI (reference sequence). V was pared by 9 bases and J by 8 bases, with 10 bases of the junction left unmatched. The CDR3 has 14 amino acids. The CDR3 region is CASALAGEGDEQFF. CDR3 bases: TGTGCCAGTGCCCTAGCGGGAGAAGGAGATGAGCAGTTCTTC.

V is TRBV11-3 and J is TRBJ2-1, with 7 bases aligning to TRBD2. The CDR3 runs to 15 residues. Germline V gene lookup returns CDR1 SGHNT and CDR2 YENEEA. Losses at the gene ends were 4 bases for V and 9 bases for J; bases not matched to a gene: 12. The CDR3 coding sequence is TGTGCCAGCAGCTCCCTAAATAGCGGGCGTCCTGAGCAGTTCTTC. It encodes CASSSLNSGRPEQFF. The complete variable domain, with remaining parts taken from reference TRBV11-3 and TRBJ2-1, reads EAGVVQSPRYKIIEKKQPVAFWCNPISGHNTLYWYLQNLGQGPELLIRYENEEAVDDSQLPKDRFSAERLKGVDSTLKIQPAELGDSAVYLCASSSLNSGRPEQFFGPGTRLTVL.

The chain is built from TRBV5-1 and TRBJ1-1; 7 bases line up with TRBD1. With 4 bases clipped from V and 4 bases from J, the junction kept 16 bases outside the gene matches. CDR3 length equals 17 residues. CDR1 and CDR2 from the germline V gene are SGHRS and YFSETQ. The CDR3 here is CASSLGGLRGHSTEAFF. For the CDR3, the DNA is TGCGCCAGCAGCCTTGGGGGTTTGAGGGGGCATTCCACTGAAGCTTTCTTT.

This chain's CDR3 is CASTSGGRAADRGGEQFF. The CDR3, as DNA: TGTGCCAGCACCTCCGGGGGAAGGGCGGCTGACCGCGGCGGGGAGCAGTTCTTC. The chain couples TRBV27 to TRBJ2-1, with D possibly being TRBD2 (6 bases). The V and J ends lost 7 bases and 10 bases respectively, with 32 bases between them. The CDR3 is 18 residues long. Germline V CDR1 and CDR2: MNHEY, SMNVEV (reference sequence).

The CDR3 nucleotides read TGTGCTAGTGGTTTGTTTGGGGGCACTGAAGCTTTCTTT. Translation gives CASGLFGGTEAFF. The chain uses TRBV12-5 and TRBJ1-1, with TRBD1 as a possible D gene (5 bases). CDR1 LGHNT and CDR2 FRNRAP come from the germline V gene. The V end was cut by 2 bases, the J end by 4 bases, with 8 bases between. The CDR3 extends over 13 amino acids.

The V and J genes are TRBV7-2 and TRBJ2-7; D unclear. With 2 bases removed from V and 3 bases from J, the gap between germline ends came to 8 bases. The CDR3 has 13 amino acids. Germline V gene lookup returns CDR1 SGHTA and CDR2 FQGNSA. This CDR3 reads CASSLSYDYEQYF. The CDR3 nucleotides read TGTGCCAGCAGCTTAAGTTACGACTACGAGCAGTACTTC.

This rearrangement joins TRBV7-2 to TRBJ1-6; D might be TRBD1 (5 bases). V was cut by 4 bases and J by 7 bases, with 14 bases left in between. This CDR3 is built from 15 residues. Per germline, CDR1 SGHTA and CDR2 FQGNSA. The CDR3 spells CASSSRQSQNSPLHF. CDR3 bases: TGTGCCAGCAGCTCCAGACAGAGTCAGAATTCACCCCTCCACTTT.

The V call is TRBV7-9, the J call TRBJ2-3, with TRBD2 matching over 13 bases. With V trimmed by 5 bases and J by 3 bases, 8 bases remained unmatched. CDR1 SEHNR and CDR2 FQNEAQ come from the germline V gene (reference sequence). The length of the CDR3 is 17 residues. DNA of the CDR3: TGTGCCAGCAGCGAGATACTAGCGGGAGGGACAACAGATACGCAGTATTTT. Protein: CASSEILAGGTTDTQYF.